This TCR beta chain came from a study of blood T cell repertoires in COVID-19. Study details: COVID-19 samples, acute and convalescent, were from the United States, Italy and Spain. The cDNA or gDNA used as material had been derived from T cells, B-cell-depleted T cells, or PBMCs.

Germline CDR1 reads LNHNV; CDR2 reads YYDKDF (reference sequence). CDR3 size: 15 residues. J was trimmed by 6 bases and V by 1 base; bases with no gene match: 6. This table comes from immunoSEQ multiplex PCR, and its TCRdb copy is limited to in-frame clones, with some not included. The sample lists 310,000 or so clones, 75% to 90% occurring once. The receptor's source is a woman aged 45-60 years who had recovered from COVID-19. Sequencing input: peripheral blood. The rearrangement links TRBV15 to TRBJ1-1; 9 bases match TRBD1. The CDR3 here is CATSRANRGLSEAFF. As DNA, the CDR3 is TGTGCCACCAGCAGAGCAAACAGGGGGCTTTCTGAAGCTTTCTTT.